These 17 T cell receptor beta chains were sequenced from one sample in a study of blood T cell repertoires in COVID-19 (dated by TCRdb to the early 2020s). Receptor amplification or capture employed the immunoSEQ multiplex PCR assay. What TCRdb holds here is the immuneACCESS table cut down to in-frame rearrangements. Part of the clones is not present; checked against another copy, under half of the missing clones reflect an unresolved V gene, and the others are unexplained. The sample table records approximately 240,000 clones; roughly 84% of these occur just once. 15% to 20% of the sample belongs to the ten largest clones. Sequenced material: peripheral blood. The receptors come from an elderly woman with active or convalescent COVID-19.

The chain links TRBV7-9 to TRBJ2-1, with 8 bases identical to TRBD2. This CDR3 has 14 amino acids. Losses at the gene ends were 7 bases for V and 4 bases for J; bases not matched to a gene: 6. The germline V gene encodes CDR1 SEHNR and CDR2 FQNEAQ (reference sequence). In nucleotides, the CDR3 is TGTGCCAGCACCCCGGGGGGGAATTACAATGAGCAGTTCTTC. This gives the protein CASTPGGNYNEQFF.

With regard to this clone: Without the conserved terminal phenylalanine or tryptophan, this CDR3 likely stems from a read error. The DNA is left out, because the CDR3 cannot be placed on it with certainty; the CDR3 is given as TCRdb lists it. The rearrangement links TRBV11-2 to TRBJ1-1. 11 amino acids form the CDR3, both terminal residues included. From germline, CDR1 is SGHAT and CDR2 FQNNGV. CDR3: CASSSYGGFDL.

The chain combines TRBV29-1 with TRBJ1-1; D is unclear. The CDR3 extends over 14 amino acids. Trimming shortened V by 6 bases and J by 1 base, and 15 bases separated the two germline ends. Germline V gene lookup returns CDR1 SQVTM and CDR2 ANQGSEA. The CDR3 nucleotides read TGCAGCGTCCGTGAAGGTTCAGGGAACACTGAAGCTTTCTTT. Protein product: CSVREGSGNTEAFF.

The CDR3 loop reads CASSFPAGTQFF. The CDR3 DNA is TGTGCCAGCAGCTTCCCAGCGGGGACCCAGTTCTTC. V is TRBV12-3 or TRBV12-4 and J is TRBJ2-1; 7 bases agree with TRBD2. The CDR3 length is 12 residues. The ends lost 6 bases at V and 13 bases at J; junction bases unmatched: 9.

This chain connects TRBV11-2 to TRBJ2-5; 11 bases line up with TRBD2. The germline CDR1 and CDR2 sequences are SGHAT and FQNNGV. The CDR3 spans 17 residues. Trimming removed 5 bases from V and 1 base from J; junction bases left unmatched: 9. The CDR3 loop reads CASSPQLAGGPQETQYF. In nucleotides, the CDR3 is TGTGCCAGCAGCCCTCAATTAGCGGGGGGGCCCCAAGAGACCCAGTACTTC.

This clone was seen only a few times. The V gene is TRBV7-9, the J gene TRBJ2-1; 8 nucleotides agree with TRBD2. This CDR3 spans 12 amino acids. Trimming removed 5 bases from V and 12 bases from J; junction bases left unmatched: 6. Germline CDR1 is SEHNR and CDR2 is FQNEAQ (reference sequence). CDR3: CASSKISGGQFF. The CDR3 coding sequence is TGTGCCAGCAGCAAAATCAGCGGGGGGCAGTTCTTC.

The V call is TRBV6-5, the J call TRBJ1-2, with a tentative D call TRBD1 (6 bases). V shed 6 bases and J shed 10 bases, with 18 bases lying between them. CDR3 length equals 13 residues. In germline, CDR1 is MNHEY, CDR2 SVGAGI. The CDR3 spells CASRGAPGKFYTF. The CDR3 DNA follows: TGTGCCAGCAGGGGGGCACCGGGAAAATTCTACACCTTC.

J is TRBJ2-1 and V is TRBV2, with D possibly matching TRBD2 (5 bases). V was clipped by 7 bases and J by 8 bases, with 9 bases between them. Per the germline V gene, CDR1 is SNHLY and CDR2 is FYNNEI. The length of the CDR3 is 11 residues. As DNA, the CDR3 is TGTGCCAGCATAGAGGGCCATGAGCAGTTCTTC. It codes for CASIEGHEQFF.

This rearrangement joins TRBV3-1 (or the pseudogene TRBV3-2) to TRBJ1-1, with D possibly TRBD1 on 6 matching bases. Trimming cost V 6 bases and J 7 bases, with 15 bases left between them. The CDR3 runs to 13 residues. The germline V gene has CDR1 LGHDT and CDR2 YNNKEL (reference sequence). The CDR3 spells CASRPRSGVEAFF. CDR3 DNA sequence: TGTGCCAGCAGACCAAGGTCAGGGGTTGAAGCTTTCTTT.

The chain is built from TRBV28 and TRBJ2-3; the D gene is possibly TRBD2 (6 bases). The CDR3 runs to 14 residues. CDR1 is MDHEN and CDR2 is SYDVKM in the germline V gene. Trimming cost V 6 bases and J 9 bases, with 19 bases left between them. The CDR3 sequence: CASRTPAGPSTQYF. The CDR3 DNA sequence: TGTGCCAGCAGGACCCCCGCGGGACCGTCGACGCAGTATTTT. The full variable domain, with the rest looked up from reference TRBV28 and TRBJ2-3, is DVKVTQSSRYLVKRTGEKVFLECVQDMDHENMFWYRQDPGLGLRLIYFSYDVKMKEKGDIPEGYSVSREKKERFSLILESASTNQTSMYLCASRTPAGPSTQYFGPGTRLTVL.

The chain uses TRBV10-3 and TRBJ1-1; the D is unclear. Looked up from germline, CDR1 is ENHRY and CDR2 is SYGVKD. This CDR3 comprises 13 residues. Trimming stripped 9 bases from V and 3 bases from J, with 14 bases between. This CDR3 reads CAISGSMDTEAFF. The CDR3 DNA reads TGTGCCATTTCGGGGAGTATGGACACTGAAGCTTTCTTT.

The chain recombines TRBV5-4 with TRBJ1-1; no definite D call. The CDR3 has 16 amino acids. The germline gives CDR1 SGHNT, CDR2 YYREEE (reference sequence). V was shortened by 3 bases and J by 4 bases, with 19 bases between the two germline ends. The CDR3 here is CASSSGILGYSTEAFF. DNA for the CDR3: TGTGCCAGCAGCTCCGGGATCCTCGGGTATAGCACTGAAGCTTTCTTT.

This chain links TRBV5-6 with TRBJ2-2; 11 positions match TRBD1. CDR3 length: 16 residues. CDR1 and CDR2 from the germline V gene are SGHDT and YYEEEE. The V segment lost 3 bases and the J segment 6 bases; nucleotides outside the gene matches: 7. The CDR3 coding sequence is TGTGCCAGCAGCTACGGGACAGGGGGTAAAGCCGGGGAGCTGTTTTTT. Translating gives CASSYGTGGKAGELFF.

V gene TRBV5-8 combines with J gene TRBJ2-1; 11 bases line up with TRBD2. Germline V gene data show CDR1 as SGHTS and CDR2 as YDEGEE. CDR3 length: 19 residues. V was clipped by 6 bases and J by 1 base; unmatched bases: 15. The DNA of the CDR3 is TGTGCCAGCACTCCCTCATCTAGCGGGGGGCTCCTTTCCTACAATGAGCAGTTCTTC. This sequence encodes CASTPSSSGGLLSYNEQFF.

The chain couples TRBV20-1 to TRBJ2-1, with D unresolved. Germline assignment: CDR1 DFQATT and CDR2 SNEGSKA (reference sequence). The CDR3 extends over 11 amino acids. V was pared by 6 bases and J by 6 bases, with 9 bases between. CDR3 coding DNA: TGCAGTGCAGAACGCGCCAATGAGCAGTTCTTC. Protein sequence: CSAERANEQFF.

The chain carries TRBV28 and TRBJ1-5; D perhaps matches TRBD1 (6 bases). The ends were cut back, 7 bases at V and 1 base at J, with 11 bases in the middle. CDR3 length: 14 amino acids. Germline assignment: CDR1 MDHEN and CDR2 SYDVKM. The CDR3 DNA follows: TGTGCCAGCATCCGAGGACAGAGCAATCAGCCCCAGCATTTT. Its protein product is CASIRGQSNQPQHF.

This clone was recorded a few times. The chain links TRBV9 to TRBJ1-6; 9 bases are a match to TRBD1. CDR1 is SGDLS and CDR2 is YYNGEE in the germline V gene. The CDR3 extends over 15 amino acids. With 1 base clipped from V and 14 bases from J, the junction kept 10 bases outside the gene matches. The chain's CDR3 is CASSVSRDRDLSLHF. As DNA, the CDR3 is TGTGCCAGCAGCGTATCCCGGGACAGGGATCTGTCCCTCCACTTT. The full variable domain, in which reference TRBV9 and TRBJ1-6 provide the parts outside the CDR3, is DSGVTQTPKHLITATGQRVTLRCSPRSGDLSVYWYQQSLDQGLQFLIQYYNGEERAKGNILERFSAQQFPDLHSELNLSSLELGDSALYFCASSVSRDRDLSLHFGNGTRLTVT.